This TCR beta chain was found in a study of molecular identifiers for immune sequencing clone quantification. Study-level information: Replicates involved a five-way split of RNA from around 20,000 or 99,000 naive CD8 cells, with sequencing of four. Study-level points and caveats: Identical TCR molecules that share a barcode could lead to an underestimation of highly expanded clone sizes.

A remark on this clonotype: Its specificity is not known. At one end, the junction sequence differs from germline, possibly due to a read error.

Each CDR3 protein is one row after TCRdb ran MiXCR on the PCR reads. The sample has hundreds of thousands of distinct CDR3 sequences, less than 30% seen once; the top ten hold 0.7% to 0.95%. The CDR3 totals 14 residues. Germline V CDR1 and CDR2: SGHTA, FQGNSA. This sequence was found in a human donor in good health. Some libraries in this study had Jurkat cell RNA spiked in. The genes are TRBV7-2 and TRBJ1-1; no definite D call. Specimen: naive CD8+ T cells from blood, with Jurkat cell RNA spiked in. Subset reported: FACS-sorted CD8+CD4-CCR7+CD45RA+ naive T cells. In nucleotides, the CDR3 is TGTGGCAGCAGCCGATATACGGGAAACACTGAAGCTTTCTTT. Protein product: CGSSRYTGNTEAFF.